Listed here are 15 T cell receptor beta chains from one sample, sequenced in a study of blood T cell repertoires in COVID-19. Repertoires were generated with immunoSEQ multiplex PCR, while TCRdb's copy carries only in-frame clones and drops some. In the table there are about 140,000 clones, 84% of which are singletons. Sample: PBMCs or T cells enriched from blood (not recorded which). The source is a man between 50 and 59 years old in a cohort exposed to, infected with or recovered from COVID-19 (not recorded which).

As DNA, the CDR3 is TGTGCCAGTAGTAGGGGACAGACTGAAGCTTTCTTT. Translation: CASSRGQTEAFF. This chain uses TRBV19 with TRBJ1-1; 7 bases align to TRBD1. Trimming took 4 bases from V and 5 from J; bases not matched to a gene: 1. Germline-derived CDR1 and CDR2 are LNHDA and SQIVND (reference sequence). CDR3 length: 12 residues.

The genes are TRBV9 and TRBJ1-1; a possible D gene is TRBD1 (5 bases). This CDR3 has 14 amino acids. Deletions cut 4 bases from V and 4 bases from J, with 14 bases between. Germline lookup yields CDR1 SGDLS and CDR2 YYNGEE. CDR3 in amino acids: CASSSAFQGTEAFF. The CDR3 DNA sequence: TGTGCCAGCAGCTCCGCATTCCAGGGCACTGAAGCTTTCTTT.

The chain combines TRBV2 with TRBJ2-5; TRBD2 matches 8 bases. V dropped 7 bases and J dropped 5; count of bases not matched to a gene: 9. CDR1 and CDR2 from the germline V gene are SNHLY and FYNNEI. The length of the CDR3 is 14 residues. The CDR3: CASIFGGGPETQYF. The CDR3, as DNA: TGTGCCAGCATTTTCGGCGGGGGGCCGGAGACCCAGTACTTC.

The J gene is TRBJ2-5, the V gene TRBV5-6; 9 bases agree with TRBD1. Germline values: CDR1 SGHDT, CDR2 YYEEEE. Trimming took 2 bases from V and 5 from J; bases not matched to a gene: 4. The CDR3 contains 14 residues. This CDR3 reads CASSFLQGAETQYF. The CDR3 DNA is TGTGCCAGCAGCTTCTTACAGGGGGCGGAGACCCAGTACTTC.

This clone came up a few times. V and J are TRBV4-1 and TRBJ2-3; D is ambiguous. CDR1 and CDR2 from the germline V gene are MGHRA and YSYEKL. The germline V and J ends were trimmed by 3 bases and 0 bases, with 16 bases remaining between them. The CDR3 length is 17 residues. CDR3 nucleotides: TGCGCCAGCAGCCAGGCCCCCCTAGTTCCTAGCACAGATACGCAGTATTTT. This sequence encodes CASSQAPLVPSTDTQYF.

J is TRBJ1-6 and V is TRBV19; 7 bases map to TRBD1. This CDR3 has 15 amino acids. Losses at the gene ends were 6 bases for V and 7 bases for J; bases not matched to a gene: 9. Germline V gives CDR1 LNHDA, CDR2 SQIVND (reference sequence). The CDR3 DNA is TGTGCCAGTAGACGAACCGGGACAGTGAATTCACCCCTCCACTTT. It specifies CASRRTGTVNSPLHF.

The gene calls are TRBV18 and TRBJ2-7; 7 bases line up with TRBD1. The CDR3 contains 14 residues. Germline CDR1 KGHSH, CDR2 LQKENI. Germline trimming cut 3 bases from V and 1 base from J; bases unmatched to any gene: 3. CDR3 sequence: CASSPDRVSYEQYF. Here the CDR3 DNA reads TGTGCCAGCTCACCCGACAGGGTTTCCTACGAGCAGTACTTC. Using reference TRBV18 and TRBJ2-7 for the parts outside the CDR3, the full variable domain is NAGVMQNPRHLVRRRGQEARLRCSPMKGHSHVYWYRQLPEEGLKFMVYLQKENIIDESGMPKERFSAEFPKEGPSILRIQQVVRGDSAAYFCASSPDRVSYEQYFGPGTRLTVT.

V and J are TRBV18 and TRBJ2-2; the D call may be TRBD1 or TRBD2 (5 bases each). This CDR3 comprises 16 residues. Germline values: CDR1 KGHSH, CDR2 LQKENI. Trimming left V 6 bases short and J 1 base short, with 15 bases between. CDR3 in amino acids: CASSPGPGRNTGELFF. CDR3 DNA: TGTGCCAGCTCCCCAGGGCCGGGAAGGAACACCGGGGAGCTGTTTTTT.

The J gene is TRBJ2-3, the V gene TRBV7-8; a possible D gene is TRBD1 (6 bases). Germline V gives CDR1 SGHVS, CDR2 FQNEAQ. Between the trimmed V and J ends, which lost 5 bases and 2 bases, there was a span of 8 bases. The CDR3 is 13 amino acids. CDR3: CASSRQDTDTQYF. CDR3 nucleotide sequence: TGTGCCAGCAGCCGACAGGACACAGATACGCAGTATTTT.

The genes are TRBV4-3 and TRBJ2-2, with 9 bases that match TRBD2. Germline assignment: CDR1 LGHNA and CDR2 YSLEER. V was clipped by 8 bases and J by 5 bases; unmatched bases: 6. This CDR3 contains 14 residues. The CDR3 spells CASSPSGDTGELFF. The CDR3 nucleotides read TGCGCCAGCTCACCTAGCGGGGATACCGGGGAGCTGTTTTTT.

V gene TRBV21-1 combines with J gene TRBJ2-7; whether TRBD1, the table's D call, matches the DNA was not checked. TRBV21-1 is a known pseudogene. This CDR3 comprises 13 residues. CDR3 bases: TGTGCCAGCAGCAAATGGCAGGGGTACGAGCAGTACTTC. It translates to CASSKWQGYEQYF.

This clone was seen a few times. The chain uses TRBV30 and TRBJ2-2; 10 nucleotides line up with TRBD1. Germline V gene sequence: CDR1 GTSNPN, CDR2 SVGIG (reference sequence). J lost 5 bases, V lost 8 bases, and 2 bases had no gene match. The CDR3 is 12 amino acids. For the CDR3, the DNA is TGTGCCGGGGGACAGGGGACCGGGGAGCTGTTTTTT. Protein sequence: CAGGQGTGELFF.

The chain recombines TRBV27 with TRBJ1-5; perhaps TRBD1 as D (6 bases). This CDR3 spans 12 amino acids. Germline V gene sequence: CDR1 MNHEY, CDR2 SMNVEV (reference sequence). V was trimmed by 6 bases and J by 5 bases, leaving 8 bases between them. In DNA form, the CDR3 reads TGTGCCAGCAGCAAGGGGGATCAGCCCCAGCATTTT. This gives the protein CASSKGDQPQHF.

The V call is TRBV27, the J call TRBJ2-1; 13 bases fit TRBD2. In germline, CDR1 is MNHEY, CDR2 SMNVEV (reference sequence). There are 15 residues in the CDR3. Unmatched junction bases numbered 3, after V lost 4 bases and J lost 6 bases. The CDR3 reads CASSSGTSGINEQFF. CDR3 DNA sequence: TGTGCCAGCAGTTCTGGGACTAGCGGGATCAATGAGCAGTTCTTC.

The table lists this clone with a few counts. The chain combines TRBV24-1 with TRBJ2-1; possible D gene TRBD1, 5 bases. Germline-derived CDR1 and CDR2 are KGHDR and SFDVKD. V was shortened by 4 bases and J by 9 bases, with 12 bases between the two germline ends. The CDR3 is 13 residues long. CDR3 coding DNA: TGTGCCACCAGTGACCAACCCCAGGGTGAGCAGTTCTTC. This translates into CATSDQPQGEQFF.